This T cell receptor (beta chain) is drawn from a study of human thymus T cells. Measured with immunoSEQ multiplex PCR; TCRdb has only the in-frame clones, and not every one. The sample holds tens of thousands of clones, approximately 95% seen once. CDR3 length equals 15 residues. Germline V lookup: CDR1 MNHEY, CDR2 SVGAGI. The germline V and J ends were trimmed by 2 bases and 7 bases, with 17 bases remaining between them. This sequence joins TRBV6-5 and TRBJ1-1; D remains ambiguous. This TCR was recovered from a boy younger than two with a congenital heart defect but otherwise immunologically healthy. The specimen was blood. CDR3 protein: CASSYVGRTSGEAFF. CDR3 DNA sequence: TGTGCCAGCAGTTACGTTGGACGGACGTCCGGTGAAGCTTTCTTT.